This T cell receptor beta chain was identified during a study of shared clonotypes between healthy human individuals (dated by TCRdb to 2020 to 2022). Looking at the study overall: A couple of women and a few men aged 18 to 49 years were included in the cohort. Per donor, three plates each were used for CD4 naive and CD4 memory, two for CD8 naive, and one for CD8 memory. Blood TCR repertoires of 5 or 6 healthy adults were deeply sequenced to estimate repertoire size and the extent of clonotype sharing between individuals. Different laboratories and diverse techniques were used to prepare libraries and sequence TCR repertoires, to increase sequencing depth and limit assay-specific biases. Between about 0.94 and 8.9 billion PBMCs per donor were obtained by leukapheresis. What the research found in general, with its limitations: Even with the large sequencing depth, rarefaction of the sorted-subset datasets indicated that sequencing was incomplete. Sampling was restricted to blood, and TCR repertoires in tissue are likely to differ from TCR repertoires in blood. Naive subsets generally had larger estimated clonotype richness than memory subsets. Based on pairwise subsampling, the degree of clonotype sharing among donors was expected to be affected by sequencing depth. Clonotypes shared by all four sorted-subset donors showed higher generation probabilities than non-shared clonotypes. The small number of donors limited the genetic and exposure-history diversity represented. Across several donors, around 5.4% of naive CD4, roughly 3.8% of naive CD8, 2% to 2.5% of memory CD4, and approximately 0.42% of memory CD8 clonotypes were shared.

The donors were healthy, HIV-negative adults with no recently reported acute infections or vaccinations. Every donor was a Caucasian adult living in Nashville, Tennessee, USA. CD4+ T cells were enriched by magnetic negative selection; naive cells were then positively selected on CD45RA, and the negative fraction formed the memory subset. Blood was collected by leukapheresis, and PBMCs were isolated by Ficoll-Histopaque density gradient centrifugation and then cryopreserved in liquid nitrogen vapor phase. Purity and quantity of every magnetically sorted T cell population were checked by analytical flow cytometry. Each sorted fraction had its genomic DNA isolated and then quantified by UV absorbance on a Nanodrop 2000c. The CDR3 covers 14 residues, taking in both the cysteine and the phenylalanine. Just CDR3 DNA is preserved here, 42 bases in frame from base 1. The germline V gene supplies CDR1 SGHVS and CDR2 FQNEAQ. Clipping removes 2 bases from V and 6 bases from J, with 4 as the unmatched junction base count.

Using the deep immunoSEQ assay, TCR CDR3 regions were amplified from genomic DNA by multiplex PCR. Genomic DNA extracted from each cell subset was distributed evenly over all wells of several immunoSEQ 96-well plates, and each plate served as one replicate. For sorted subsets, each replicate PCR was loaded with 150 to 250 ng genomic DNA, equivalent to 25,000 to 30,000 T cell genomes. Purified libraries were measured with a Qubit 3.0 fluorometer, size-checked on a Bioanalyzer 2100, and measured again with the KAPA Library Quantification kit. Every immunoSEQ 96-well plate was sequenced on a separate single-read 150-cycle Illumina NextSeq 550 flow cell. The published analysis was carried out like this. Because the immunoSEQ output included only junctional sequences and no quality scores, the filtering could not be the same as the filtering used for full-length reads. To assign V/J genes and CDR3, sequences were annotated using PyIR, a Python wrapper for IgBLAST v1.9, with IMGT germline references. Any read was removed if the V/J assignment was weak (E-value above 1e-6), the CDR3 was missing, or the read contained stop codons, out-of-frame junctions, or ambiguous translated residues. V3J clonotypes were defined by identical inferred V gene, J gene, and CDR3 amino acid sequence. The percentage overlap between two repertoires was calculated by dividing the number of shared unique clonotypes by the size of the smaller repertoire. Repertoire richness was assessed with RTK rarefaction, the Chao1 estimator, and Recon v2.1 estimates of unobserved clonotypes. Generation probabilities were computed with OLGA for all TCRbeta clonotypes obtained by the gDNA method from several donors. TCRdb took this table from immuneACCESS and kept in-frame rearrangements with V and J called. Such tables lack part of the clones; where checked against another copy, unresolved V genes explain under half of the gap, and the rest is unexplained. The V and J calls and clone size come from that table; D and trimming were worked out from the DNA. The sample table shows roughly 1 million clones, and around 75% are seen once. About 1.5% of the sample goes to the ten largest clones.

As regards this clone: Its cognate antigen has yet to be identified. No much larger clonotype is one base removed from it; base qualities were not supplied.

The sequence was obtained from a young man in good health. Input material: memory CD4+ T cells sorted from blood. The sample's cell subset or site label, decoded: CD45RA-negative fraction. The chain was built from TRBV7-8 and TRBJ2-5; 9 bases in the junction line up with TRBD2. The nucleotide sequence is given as TGTGCCAGCAGCTTACTAGCGGGGAAAAAGACCCAGTACTTC. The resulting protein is CASSLLAGKKTQYF.